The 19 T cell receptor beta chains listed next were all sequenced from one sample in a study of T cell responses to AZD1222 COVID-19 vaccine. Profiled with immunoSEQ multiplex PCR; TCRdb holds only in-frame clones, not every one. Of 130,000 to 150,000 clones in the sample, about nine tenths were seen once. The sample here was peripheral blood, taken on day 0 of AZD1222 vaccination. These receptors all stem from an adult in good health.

The CDR3 is CATSRGAGVYYGYTF. The DNA for the CDR3 is TGTGCCACCAGCAGAGGGGCAGGGGTTTACTATGGCTACACCTTC. The chain combines TRBV15 with TRBJ1-2; the D gene is possibly TRBD1 (6 bases). Looked up from germline, CDR1 is LNHNV and CDR2 is YYDKDF (reference sequence). Trimming took off 1 base at V and 3 bases at J, with 12 bases between the two ends. The CDR3 spans 15 residues.

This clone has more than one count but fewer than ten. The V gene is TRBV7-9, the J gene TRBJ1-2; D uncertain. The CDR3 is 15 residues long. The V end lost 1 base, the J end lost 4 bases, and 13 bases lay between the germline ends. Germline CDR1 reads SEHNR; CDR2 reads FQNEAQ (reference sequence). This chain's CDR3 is CASSLGARRSYGYTF. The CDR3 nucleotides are TGTGCCAGCAGCTTAGGAGCTAGGCGTAGCTATGGCTACACCTTC.

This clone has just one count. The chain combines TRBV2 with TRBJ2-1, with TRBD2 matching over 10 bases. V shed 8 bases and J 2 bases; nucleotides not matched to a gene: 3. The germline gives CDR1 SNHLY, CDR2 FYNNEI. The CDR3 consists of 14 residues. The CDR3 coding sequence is TGTGCCAGCTTACTAGCGGGAACCTACAATGAGCAGTTCTTC. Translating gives CASLLAGTYNEQFF.

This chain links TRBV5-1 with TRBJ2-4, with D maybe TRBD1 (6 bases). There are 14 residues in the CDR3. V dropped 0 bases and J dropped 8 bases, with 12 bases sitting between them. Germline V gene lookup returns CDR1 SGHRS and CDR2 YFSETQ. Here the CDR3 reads CASSLEGTRDIQYF. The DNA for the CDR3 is TGCGCCAGCAGCTTGGAGGGGACACGGGACATTCAGTACTTC.

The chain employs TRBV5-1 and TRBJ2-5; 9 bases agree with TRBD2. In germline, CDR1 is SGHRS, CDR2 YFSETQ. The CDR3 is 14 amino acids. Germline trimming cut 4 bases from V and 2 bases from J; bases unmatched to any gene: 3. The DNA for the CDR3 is TGCGCCAGCAGCGCCGGACTAGCGCAAGAGACCCAGTACTTC. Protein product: CASSAGLAQETQYF.

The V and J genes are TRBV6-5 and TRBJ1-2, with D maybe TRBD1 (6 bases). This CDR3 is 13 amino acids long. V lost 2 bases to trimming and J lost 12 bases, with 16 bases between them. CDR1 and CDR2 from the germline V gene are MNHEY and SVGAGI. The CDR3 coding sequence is TGTGCCAGCAGTTACCCAGGGGCCACCACCGACACCTTC. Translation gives CASSYPGATTDTF.

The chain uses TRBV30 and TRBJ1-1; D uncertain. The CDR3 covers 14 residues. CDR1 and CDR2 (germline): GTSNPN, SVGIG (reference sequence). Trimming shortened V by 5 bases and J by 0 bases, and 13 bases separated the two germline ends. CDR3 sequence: CAWHFFTMNTEAFF. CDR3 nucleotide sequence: TGTGCCTGGCACTTCTTCACCATGAACACTGAAGCTTTCTTT.

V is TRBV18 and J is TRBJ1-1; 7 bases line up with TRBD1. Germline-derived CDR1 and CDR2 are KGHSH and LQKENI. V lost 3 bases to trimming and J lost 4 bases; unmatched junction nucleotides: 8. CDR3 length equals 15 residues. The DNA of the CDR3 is TGTGCCAGCTCACCCTACGACAGGGCCGCCACTGAAGCTTTCTTT. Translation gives CASSPYDRAATEAFF.

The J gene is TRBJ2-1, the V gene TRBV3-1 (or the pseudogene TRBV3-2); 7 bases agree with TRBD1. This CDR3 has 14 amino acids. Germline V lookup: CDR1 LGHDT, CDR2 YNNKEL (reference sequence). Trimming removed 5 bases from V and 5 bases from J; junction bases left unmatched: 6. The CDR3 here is CASSLMTGHNEQFF. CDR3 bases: TGTGCCAGCAGCTTGATGACAGGGCACAATGAGCAGTTCTTC.

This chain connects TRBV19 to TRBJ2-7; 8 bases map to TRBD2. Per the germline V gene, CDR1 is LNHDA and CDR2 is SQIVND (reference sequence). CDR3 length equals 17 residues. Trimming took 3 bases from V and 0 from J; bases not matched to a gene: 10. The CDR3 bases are TGTGCCAGTAGTATGCTCATTGCGGGGGGTCACTCCTACGAGCAGTACTTC. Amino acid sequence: CASSMLIAGGHSYEQYF. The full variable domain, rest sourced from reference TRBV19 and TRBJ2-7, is DGGITQSPKYLFRKEGQNVTLSCEQNLNHDAMYWYRQDPGQGLRLIYYSQIVNDFQKGDIAEGYSVSREKKESFPLTVTSAQKNPTAFYLCASSMLIAGGHSYEQYFGPGTRLTVT.

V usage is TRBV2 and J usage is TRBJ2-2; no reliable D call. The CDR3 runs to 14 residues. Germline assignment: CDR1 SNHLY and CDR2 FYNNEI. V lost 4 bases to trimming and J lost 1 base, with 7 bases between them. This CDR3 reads CASSVNRNTGELFF. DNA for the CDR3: TGTGCCAGCAGTGTGAACAGGAACACCGGGGAGCTGTTTTTT. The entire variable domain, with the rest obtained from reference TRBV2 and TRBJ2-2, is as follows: EPEVTQTPSHQVTQMGQEVILRCVPISNHLYFYWYRQILGQKVEFLVSFYNNEISEKSEIFDDQFSVERPDGSNFTLKIRSTKLEDSAMYFCASSVNRNTGELFFGEGSRLTVL.

As DNA, the CDR3 is TGTGCCAGCAGCTTCCGACCGACACTTAACGCTGAGACCCAGTACTTC. It yields the protein CASSFRPTLNAETQYF. This chain uses TRBV11-3 with TRBJ2-5; D is unclear. Trimming removed 3 bases at V and 5 bases at J, with 19 bases between. Germline V lookup: CDR1 SGHNT, CDR2 YENEEA. The CDR3 runs to 16 residues.

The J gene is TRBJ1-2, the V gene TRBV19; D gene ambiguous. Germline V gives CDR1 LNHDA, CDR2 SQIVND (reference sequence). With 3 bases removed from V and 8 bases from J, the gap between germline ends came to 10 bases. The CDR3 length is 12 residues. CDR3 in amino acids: CASSIPLGGYTF. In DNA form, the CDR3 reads TGTGCCAGTAGTATCCCCTTAGGGGGCTACACCTTC.

Here the CDR3 reads CASRYGGTYGYTF. The CDR3 DNA reads TGTGCCAGCAGGTATGGAGGGACTTATGGCTACACCTTC. The rearrangement uses TRBV9 and TRBJ1-2; a possible D gene is TRBD1 (5 bases). The CDR3 sequence is 13 residues long. The V gene lost 5 bases and the J gene lost 5 bases, with 13 bases spanning the gap. Germline V gives CDR1 SGDLS, CDR2 YYNGEE.

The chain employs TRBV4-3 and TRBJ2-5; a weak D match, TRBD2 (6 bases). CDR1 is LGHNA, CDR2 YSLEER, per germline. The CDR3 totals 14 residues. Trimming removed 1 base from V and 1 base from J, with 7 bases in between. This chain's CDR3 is CASSQVGSQETQYF. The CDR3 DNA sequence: TGCGCCAGCAGCCAAGTCGGGAGCCAAGAGACCCAGTACTTC.

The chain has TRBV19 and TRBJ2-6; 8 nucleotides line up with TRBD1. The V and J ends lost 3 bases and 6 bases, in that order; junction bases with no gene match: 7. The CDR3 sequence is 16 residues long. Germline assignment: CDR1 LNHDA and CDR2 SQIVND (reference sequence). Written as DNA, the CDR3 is TGTGCCAGTAGTATCTTCGGACAGGGACAGGCCAACGTCCTGACTTTC. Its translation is CASSIFGQGQANVLTF.

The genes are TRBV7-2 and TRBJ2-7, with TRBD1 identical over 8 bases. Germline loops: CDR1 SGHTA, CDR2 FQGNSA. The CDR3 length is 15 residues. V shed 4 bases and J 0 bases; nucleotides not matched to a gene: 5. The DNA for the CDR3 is TGTGCCAGCAGCTCCCGGACAGGGAGCTCCTACGAGCAGTACTTC. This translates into CASSSRTGSSYEQYF.

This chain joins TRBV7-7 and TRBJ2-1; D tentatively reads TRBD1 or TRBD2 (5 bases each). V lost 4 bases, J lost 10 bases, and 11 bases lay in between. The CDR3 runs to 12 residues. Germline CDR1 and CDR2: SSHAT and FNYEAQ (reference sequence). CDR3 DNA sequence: TGTGCCAGCAGCTCTAGGGGCGGGGAGCAGTTCTTC. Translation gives CASSSRGGEQFF.

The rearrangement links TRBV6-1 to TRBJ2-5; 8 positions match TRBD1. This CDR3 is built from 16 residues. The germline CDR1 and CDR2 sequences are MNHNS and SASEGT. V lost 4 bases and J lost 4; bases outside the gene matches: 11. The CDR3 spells CASSAFPGGAGETQYF. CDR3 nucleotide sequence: TGTGCCAGCAGTGCCTTTCCAGGGGGCGCGGGAGAGACCCAGTACTTC.